This paragraph reports one T cell receptor (beta chain). The data were taken from a study of Ad26.COV2.S vaccination and SARS-CoV-2 variants. The treatment denotes: some 20 received Ad26.COV2.S at low or high dose, single or two shots; several received placebo; per-sample allocation not given. Each sample was drawn 63 days after the first injection (of vaccine or placebo). Measured with immunoSEQ multiplex PCR; TCRdb has only the in-frame clones, and not every one. The sample gives 450,000 to 550,000 clones, 70% to 90% of which show up once; approximately 1.7% is in the top ten. This material consisted of peripheral blood, taken in a trial of Ad26.COV2.S vaccine versus placebo. The TCR comes from a person aged 18-60 years who received the Ad26.COV2.S COVID-19 vaccine or a placebo.

The CDR3 DNA is TGTGCCAGCAGTTACTCGGAAGCCCAGCCCCAGCATTTT. Translated, it gives CASSYSEAQPQHF. The chain combines TRBV6-6 with TRBJ1-5; D unclear. The CDR3 runs 13 residues. Trimming removed 0 bases from V and 7 bases from J, with 7 bases in between. Germline V gene lookup returns CDR1 MNHNY and CDR2 SVGAGI (reference sequence).